What follows are 14 T cell receptor beta chains derived from one specimen sequenced in a study of T cell repertoires in cytomegalovirus infection. A single record per CDR3 protein comes from TCRdb applying MiXCR to the reads. The data show fewer than 250,000 distinct CDR3 sequences, 22% seen once. The specimen was CD8+ T cells from PBMCs. The origin of the receptors is a human donor in good health (CMV status not recorded). Some clones in this sample may be carry-over from other donors' samples.

The V gene is TRBV29-1, the J gene TRBJ2-2, with D perhaps TRBD1 (6 bases). Between the trimmed V and J ends, which lost 4 bases and 4 bases, there was a span of 7 bases. CDR1 is SQVTM and CDR2 is ANQGSEA in the germline V gene. The CDR3 runs 12 residues. CDR3 protein: CSVVGGTGELFF. CDR3 sequence (DNA): TGCAGCGTTGTAGGGGGCACCGGGGAGCTGTTTTTT.

This clonotype was counted between two and nine times. The chain carries TRBV25-1 and TRBJ1-1; weak D call: TRBD1 (6 bases). V lost 5 bases and J lost 6, with 13 bases in between. There are 13 residues in the CDR3. The germline V gene has CDR1 MGHDK and CDR2 SYGVNS. This CDR3 is CASSLTGFAEAFF. DNA for the CDR3: TGTGCCAGCAGTTTGACAGGTTTCGCTGAAGCTTTCTTT.

This chain connects TRBV28 to TRBJ1-5; 10 nucleotides line up with TRBD1. Trimming removed 3 bases from V and 5 bases from J; junction bases left unmatched: 13. Germline-derived CDR1 and CDR2 are MDHEN and SYDVKM. The CDR3 is 18 amino acids. The CDR3 sequence: CASSFRRTGGFGDQPQHF. The CDR3 DNA reads as TGTGCCAGCAGTTTTCGTAGGACAGGGGGATTCGGCGATCAGCCCCAGCATTTT.

Turning to this clonotype: Since the CDR3 does not end with the conserved phenylalanine or tryptophan, this likely comes from a read error. V is TRBV29-1 and J is TRBJ2-7, with D unclear. V lost 5 bases, J lost 0 bases, and 11 bases lay in between. Germline assignment: CDR1 SQVTM and CDR2 ANQGSEA. The CDR3 loop spans 13 amino acids. The CDR3 DNA reads as TGCAGCGTTAACACGGCGGACTCCTACGAGCAGTACTCC. Protein sequence: CSVNTADSYEQYS.

This clonotype has just a few counts. V and J are TRBV11-2 and TRBJ2-7, with D possibly being TRBD2 (7 bases). Germline CDR1 and CDR2: SGHAT and FQNNGV. This CDR3 is 14 amino acids long. V was cut by 6 bases and J by 5 bases, with 17 bases left in between. The CDR3 loop reads CASRPPGGRDEQYF. The CDR3 DNA reads TGTGCCAGCAGACCGCCGGGGGGCCGGGACGAGCAGTACTTC.

This clonotype turned up a few times. The chain links TRBV19 to TRBJ1-1, with TRBD1 matching 9 bases. Germline V gene data show CDR1 as LNHDA and CDR2 as SQIVND (reference sequence). V was pared by 1 base and J by 5 bases, with 5 bases of the junction left unmatched. This CDR3 comprises 15 residues. CDR3 in amino acids: CASSIGTGARTEAFF. CDR3 in DNA: TGTGCCAGTAGTATAGGGACAGGGGCTAGGACTGAAGCTTTCTTT.

The chain employs TRBV20-1 and TRBJ2-2; TRBD2 might be the D (5 bases). Germline CDR1 is DFQATT and CDR2 is SNEGSKA (reference sequence). This CDR3 comprises 14 residues. Trimming cost V 5 bases and J 0 bases, with 10 bases left between them. CDR3 loop: CSAGWGANTGELFF. Here the CDR3 DNA reads TGCAGTGCTGGGTGGGGAGCGAACACCGGGGAGCTGTTTTTT.

In its sample, this clonotype was seen a few times. The conserved phenylalanine or tryptophan is not found at the CDR3 terminus, so this likely reflects a read error. The limits of the CDR3 on the DNA are not certain, so only TCRdb's listed CDR3 is given. The rearrangement joins TRBV10-3 to TRBJ1-1; TRBD1 was called by the table and not checked on the DNA. CDR1 is ENHRY and CDR2 is SYGVKD in the germline V gene. The CDR3 is 9 residues long, counting both termini. CDR3 sequence reads: CAISSGTGR.

This clonotype was detected a few times. The genes are TRBV2 and TRBJ1-2; D is perhaps TRBD1 (5 bases). This CDR3 region has 14 residues. The germline CDR1 and CDR2 sequences are SNHLY and FYNNEI. V was shortened by 8 bases and J by 2 bases, with 15 bases between the two germline ends. The CDR3 protein is CASGVTRDNYGYTF. CDR3 nucleotides: TGTGCCAGCGGGGTTACTCGGGACAACTATGGCTACACCTTC.

The table lists this clonotype with a few counts. The gene calls are TRBV12-5 and TRBJ1-1, with 10 bases identical to TRBD1. This CDR3 region has 16 residues. Looked up from germline, CDR1 is LGHNT and CDR2 is FRNRAP. With V trimmed by 7 bases and J by 0 bases, 8 bases remained unmatched. In DNA, the CDR3 is TGTGCTAGTGTTCCCGGGACAGGGGTGGTGAACACTGAAGCTTTCTTT. Its protein product is CASVPGTGVVNTEAFF.

This clonotype was recorded a few times. CDR3 DNA sequence: TGTGCTAGTGGTTTGGCCTTAGCGGGGGGGCCGTCCTACAATGAGCAGTTCTTC. As protein: CASGLALAGGPSYNEQFF. This sequence joins TRBV12-5 and TRBJ2-1, with 11 nucleotides matching TRBD2. Trimming took 1 base from V and 1 from J; bases not matched to a gene: 6. This CDR3 has 18 residues. Germline values: CDR1 LGHNT, CDR2 FRNRAP.

The table lists this clonotype with a few counts. The gene calls are TRBV14 and TRBJ2-1; D might be TRBD1 (6 bases). The ends were cut back, 1 base at V and 2 bases at J, with 6 bases in the middle. Per germline, CDR1 SGHDN and CDR2 FVKESK. The CDR3 has 14 amino acids. CDR3: CASSQGGPYNEQFF. Here the CDR3 DNA reads TGTGCCAGCAGCCAAGGGGGGCCCTACAATGAGCAGTTCTTC.

This clonotype was seen repeatedly, ten times or more. This rearrangement joins TRBV12-3 or TRBV12-4 to TRBJ1-6, with D uncertain. Trimming pared 1 base from V and 9 bases from J, leaving 7 bases between. The CDR3 totals 13 residues. In DNA, the CDR3 is TGTGCCAGCAGTTTAGGGCTCAGTTCACCCCTCCACTTT. Translating gives CASSLGLSSPLHF.

In this sample, this clonotype turned up a few times. The gene calls are TRBV28 and TRBJ2-7, with TRBD1 matching 8 bases. CDR1 is MDHEN and CDR2 is SYDVKM in the germline V gene. The CDR3 loop spans 13 amino acids. The junction had 3 bases not matched to a gene; V was cut back by 6 bases and J by 2 bases. CDR3 DNA sequence: TGTGCCAGCAGGACAGGGGTACCCTACGAGCAGTACTTC. This encodes CASRTGVPYEQYF.